Listed below are T cell receptor beta chains from one sample, sequenced in a study of technical replicates of blood from a handful of donors. Assay: immunoSEQ multiplex PCR; the TCRdb copy retains only in-frame clones and omits some. The table lists about 70,000 clones, approximately 96% of them singletons. The sample taken for sequencing was T cells isolated from PBMCs. These receptors all stem from a human donor in good health. Both conserved end residues are part of each CDR3. The order of the fields is CDR3 protein, CDR3 DNA, J gene, D gene, V gene, clone size. A D gene is named only where the DNA matches it firmly. Part of the rows lack a size; the others show once, few, many or a class for expanded clones.

CAISEFAGNYEQYF TGTGCCATCAGCGAATTTGCAGGGAACTACGAGCAGTACTTC TRBJ2-7 NA TRBV10-3 NA
CASSTDTRTYEQYF TGTGCCAGTAGTACGGACACCCGCACCTACGAGCAGTACTTC TRBJ2-7 NA TRBV19 NA
CASSQGGLAGGQETQYF TGTGCCAGCAGCCAGGGTGGACTAGCGGGAGGGCAAGAGACCCAGTACTTC TRBJ2-5 TRBD2 TRBV4-2 few
CASSELMGQGPYEQYF TGTGCCAGCAGCGAATTAATGGGACAGGGGCCCTACGAGCAGTACTTC TRBJ2-7 TRBD1 TRBV11-2 NA
CASSQLAGQGNEQFF TGTGCCAGCAGTCAACTAGCGGGGCAAGGAAATGAGCAGTTCTTC TRBJ2-1 TRBD2 TRBV27 NA
CASSLWHSVYEQYF TGCGCCAGCAGCTTGTGGCATAGCGTCTACGAGCAGTACTTC TRBJ2-7 NA TRBV5-1 few
CASRDREIGTQYF TGTGCCAGCAGGGACAGGGAAATTGGGACCCAGTACTTC TRBJ2-5 TRBD1 TRBV2 NA
CASSLDSTYEQYF TGTGCCAGCAGCTTAGACAGTACCTACGAGCAGTACTTC TRBJ2-7 NA TRBV11-3 NA
CASSPSRNEQYF TGTGCCAGCAGTCCATCTAGGAACGAGCAGTACTTC TRBJ2-7 NA TRBV27 NA
CASSLGGMDYEQYF TGCGCCAGCAGCTTGGGCGGGATGGACTACGAGCAGTACTTC TRBJ2-7 NA TRBV5-1 NA
CASRGQASYEQYF TGTGCCAGCAGAGGACAGGCATCCTACGAGCAGTACTTC TRBJ2-7 TRBD1 TRBV27 NA
CASSLTPGQGTHGYTF TGTGCCAGCAGTTTAACCCCTGGCCAGGGCACCCATGGCTACACCTTC TRBJ1-2 NA TRBV28 NA
CSATDSYGYTF TGCAGTGCTACTGACAGCTATGGCTACACCTTC TRBJ1-2 NA TRBV20-1 NA
CASSSPSWGDVNEQFF TGTGCCAGCAGTTCCCCTAGTTGGGGAGATGTAAATGAGCAGTTCTTC TRBJ2-1 NA TRBV28 NA
CASSLASGTYNEQFF TGCGCCAGCAGCTTAGCTAGCGGGACCTACAATGAGCAGTTCTTC TRBJ2-1 TRBD2 TRBV5-1 NA
CASSLPSGYYEQYF TGTGCCAGCAGCTTACCTAGCGGATACTACGAGCAGTACTTC TRBJ2-7 TRBD2 TRBV7-2 NA
CASRRTGGQDENSPLHF TGCGCCAGCAGGAGAACAGGGGGCCAGGACGAAAATTCACCCCTCCACTTT TRBJ1-6 TRBD1 TRBV4-1 NA
CASSYRGGKSYNEQFF TGTGCCAGCAGCTATCGGGGGGGAAAGTCCTACAATGAGCAGTTCTTC TRBJ2-1 TRBD2 TRBV7-9 NA
CASSLWEGTEEKLFF TGTGCCAGCAGCCTCTGGGAGGGGACGGAGGAAAAACTGTTTTTT TRBJ1-4 NA TRBV9 once
CASSDTSGNTIYF TGTGCCAGCAGCGACACCTCTGGAAACACCATATATTTT TRBJ1-3 NA TRBV6-1 NA
CASSYAGTGTLSF TGTGCCAGCAGTTACGCCGGGACAGGGACGCTTTCCTTC TRBJ1-2 TRBD1 TRBV6-6 NA
CASRSQSAVGGSYNEQFF TGTGCCAGCAGAAGCCAGTCGGCAGTGGGGGGTTCCTACAATGAGCAGTTCTTC TRBJ2-1 NA TRBV4-2 NA
CASSLGQGLNYEQYF TGTGCCAGCAGTTTAGGCCAGGGACTAAACTACGAGCAGTACTTC TRBJ2-7 TRBD2 TRBV27 once
CASSLTGNSGNTIYF TGCGCCAGCAGCTTGACAGGGAACTCTGGAAACACCATATATTTT TRBJ1-3 NA TRBV5-1 NA
CASRGGTGSREQYF TGCGCCAGCCGGGGTGGGACAGGGTCCCGCGAGCAGTACTTC TRBJ2-7 TRBD1 TRBV10-1 NA
CASSSGQDSNQPQHF TGTGCCAGTAGTTCAGGACAGGATAGCAATCAGCCCCAGCATTTT TRBJ1-5 TRBD1 TRBV19 once
CASTSARDRENNEKLFF TGTGCCAGCACCTCAGCTCGGGACAGGGAGAATAATGAAAAACTGTTTTTT TRBJ1-4 TRBD1 TRBV25-1 NA
CASTPFWGAYEQYF TGTGCCAGCACCCCATTCTGGGGCGCCTACGAGCAGTACTTC TRBJ2-7 NA TRBV6-1 NA
CAGTRTSGGRETQYF TGTGCCGGCACCCGGACTAGCGGGGGCCGGGAGACCCAGTACTTC TRBJ2-5 TRBD2 TRBV6-1 NA
CASSHDDGGNYEQYF TGCGCCAGCAGCCATGACGACGGGGGAAACTACGAGCAGTACTTC TRBJ2-7 NA TRBV4-1 NA
CASSLQYTDTQYF TGTGCCAGCAGCCTACAGTACACAGATACGCAGTATTTT TRBJ2-3 NA TRBV7-2 NA
CASSIIMSPLQPQHF TGTGCCAGTAGTATTATTATGTCCCCCCTCCAGCCCCAGCATTTT TRBJ1-5 NA TRBV19 NA
CASRPGGGDNQPQHF TGTGCCAGCAGGCCCGGTGGCGGGGACAATCAGCCCCAGCATTTT TRBJ1-5 NA TRBV28 NA
CASSFAGPAKNIQYF TGTGCCAGCAGCTTTGCAGGGCCAGCCAAAAACATTCAGTACTTC TRBJ2-4 NA TRBV5-4 NA
CASSSTVAYEQYF TGCGCCAGCAGCTCGACAGTAGCCTACGAGCAGTACTTC TRBJ2-7 NA TRBV5-1 NA
CSVTGTKTYRGTTDTQYF TGCAGCGTTACCGGGACTAAAACTTATAGGGGAACCACAGATACGCAGTATTTT TRBJ2-3 TRBD2 TRBV29-1 NA
CASIMTGNYGYTF TGTGCCAGCATAATGACAGGGAACTATGGCTACACCTTC TRBJ1-2 TRBD1 TRBV28 once
CASSITTGIGAETQYF TGTGCCAGCAGCATAACCACAGGGATAGGGGCGGAGACCCAGTACTTC TRBJ2-5 NA TRBV7-9 NA
CASSLDRDETQYF TGTGCCAGCAGCTTGGACAGGGACGAGACCCAGTACTTC TRBJ2-5 TRBD1 TRBV7-6 NA
CASSAGTDTQYF TGTGCCAGCAGCGCGGGCACAGATACGCAGTATTTT TRBJ2-3 NA TRBV5-6 once
CANSMSRYYGYTF TGTGCCAATTCAATGTCCAGATACTATGGCTACACCTTC TRBJ1-2 NA TRBV28 NA
CASRSNEGQNWHEQYF TGTGCCAGCAGATCGAACGAGGGACAGAATTGGCACGAGCAGTACTTC TRBJ2-7 TRBD1 TRBV25-1 NA
CASSSRLAGGPGTQYF TGTGCCAGCAGCTCCCGACTAGCGGGAGGGCCGGGTACGCAGTATTTT TRBJ2-3 TRBD2 TRBV7-9 NA
CASSQDRQQPQHF TGCGCCAGCAGCCAAGATCGTCAGCAGCCCCAGCATTTT TRBJ1-5 NA TRBV4-1 NA
CASNPGSGGNSKQFF TGTGCCAGCAACCCCGGATCAGGGGGTAATAGTAAGCAGTTCTTC TRBJ2-1 TRBD1 TRBV6-5 NA
CASSLGTESQPQHF TGTGCCAGCAGCTTAGGGACAGAGAGTCAGCCCCAGCATTTT TRBJ1-5 NA TRBV7-9 NA
CASSMTGLGYYEQYF TGTGCCAGCAGTATGACAGGTTTGGGCTACTACGAGCAGTACTTC TRBJ2-7 NA TRBV27 NA
CASSLSGYRNEQFF TGTGCCAGCAGCTTATCGGGGTACCGCAATGAGCAGTTCTTC TRBJ2-1 NA TRBV7-6 NA
CASSYSVEHYGYTF TGTGCCAGCAGTTACTCGGTGGAGCACTATGGCTACACCTTC TRBJ1-2 NA TRBV6-5 NA
CASAFGTEAFF TGTGCCAGCGCTTTCGGCACTGAAGCTTTCTTT TRBJ1-1 NA TRBV28 NA
CASSSWGVYNEQFF TGTGCCAGCAGTTCTTGGGGCGTCTACAATGAGCAGTTCTTC TRBJ2-1 NA TRBV6-1 NA
CASSLMPGGSYEQYF TGTGCCAGCAGCTTAATGCCAGGGGGCTCCTACGAGCAGTACTTC TRBJ2-7 TRBD1 TRBV7-8 once
CASSVEGTGKYQETQYF TGTGCCAGTAGCGTAGAGGGGACAGGGAAGTACCAAGAGACCCAGTACTTC TRBJ2-5 TRBD1 TRBV9 NA
CATSRDRARNIQYF TGTGCCACCAGCAGAGACAGGGCTAGAAACATTCAGTACTTC TRBJ2-4 NA TRBV15 NA
CASSSLETQYF TGTGCCAGCAGCTCGTTAGAGACCCAGTACTTC TRBJ2-5 NA TRBV7-9 NA
CASSLELAPYNEQFF TGCGCCAGCAGCTTGGAACTAGCCCCCTACAATGAGCAGTTCTTC TRBJ2-1 NA TRBV5-1 NA
CASSWGGMDTEAFF TGTGCCAGTAGTTGGGGAGGGATGGACACTGAAGCTTTCTTT TRBJ1-1 NA TRBV19 NA